This record covers a single TCR beta chain. Its antigen is unknown. Sequencing targeted expressed TCRB transcripts, as all isolated RNA had been reverse transcribed. Measured with immunoSEQ multiplex PCR; TCRdb has only the in-frame clones, and not every one. Of under 95,000 clones in the sample, under 35% are singletons; the top ten hold 0.35% to 0.45%. This sample stems from a study of beta chain features in type 1 diabetes. The CDR3 covers 14 residues. Germline loops: CDR1 SEHNR, CDR2 FQNEAQ (reference sequence). V was cut by 0 bases and J by 2 bases, with 7 bases left in between. Findings and limits, study-wide: These data did not resolve whether HLA type affects TCRB rearrangement.

V is TRBV7-9 and J is TRBJ2-5; the D is unclear. The sample taken for sequencing was stem cell memory CD4+ T cells from blood. The clonotype originates from a woman younger than 30 in good health. The CDR3 region is CASSLAGWQETQYF. The CDR3 DNA reads TGTGCCAGCAGCTTAGCCGGGTGGCAAGAGACCCAGTACTTC.